This TCR beta chain was sequenced for a study of blood T cell repertoires in COVID-19. Looked up from germline, CDR1 is SGHAT and CDR2 is FQNNGV. Deletions cut 1 base from V and 4 bases from J, with 8 bases between. The length of the CDR3 is 13 residues. This clone occurred once. TCRdb's copy holds only in-frame clones and misses some; the assay was immunoSEQ multiplex PCR. This table holds about 220,000 clones, about 78% found once. The sample taken for sequencing was peripheral blood. The receptor was derived from a woman in her 70s with acute or convalescent COVID-19. The V gene is TRBV11-2, the J gene TRBJ2-7; D might be TRBD1 (5 bases). CDR3 sequence: CASSLGRAYEQYF. The CDR3 region has the DNA TGTGCCAGCAGCTTAGGCAGGGCATACGAGCAGTACTTC.